A selection of T cell receptor beta chains follows, all from one sample in a study of shared clonotypes between healthy human individuals. Profiled with immunoSEQ multiplex PCR; TCRdb holds only in-frame clones, not every one. The sample has about 560,000 clones, roughly 72% seen once. Input material: PBMCs. Every receptor here comes from a woman aged 40 to 50 in good health. Some clones in this sample may be carry-over from other donors' samples. CDR3s include the opening cysteine and the closing phenylalanine or tryptophan. The order of the fields is V gene, CDR3 protein.

TRBV28 CASSHTPGAFF
TRBV9 CASSGSSTEAFF
TRBV5-1 CASSFRQGITQETQYF
TRBV11-2 CASSLERMNTGELFF
TRBV11-2 CASSLVAGAPYNEQFF
TRBV2 CASSEGTQANYGYTF
TRBV28 CASSFTSGRSSYEQYF
TRBV2 CASSTQLYSTDTQYF
TRBV4-1 CASSRRWAVQVDTQYF
TRBV19 CASSIGATQYF
TRBV7-8 CASSLGKYHSSGANVLTF
TRBV6-6 CASSSAFGPSYEQYF
TRBV7-8 CASSLADRGKTEAFF
TRBV21-1 CASSTPGQGGMRGSTDTQYF
TRBV20-1 CSAARGTEAFF
TRBV28 CASSPPTSREQYF
TRBV7-2 CASATGTSIENEQFF
TRBV12-5 CASGLTGFEQFF